This T cell receptor beta chain derives from a study of T cells in Graves' hyperthyroidism and ophthalmopathy. Overall study findings and caveats: Within blood appeared most thyroid clonotypes that had expanded above 0.001. Ophthalmopathy stood apart from stable hyperthyroidism in a 13 V-J model.

A few counts support this clonotype. Its specificity is unknown. At least 3 on the Clinical Activity Score was recorded for ophthalmopathy patients, who also had NOSPECS grade at least 4 and duration under 3 months. PBMCs were obtained from 7.5 to 10 ml fresh peripheral blood. The V and J ends lost 0 bases and 5 bases respectively, with 11 bases between them. The CDR3 runs 14 residues. CDR1 and CDR2 from the germline V gene are MNHEY and SVGAGI. Amplified TCR beta CDR3 regions derived from RNA transcripts. First-round RT-PCR targeting the TCR CDR3 was performed with the HTBI primer set. TCRdb passed the multiplex PCR reads through MiXCR, listing each CDR3 protein once. Among a few hundred thousand distinct CDR3 sequences, 16% were seen once, and the ten largest hold more than 3%.

Sequenced sample: blood. This chain uses TRBV6-5 with TRBJ2-7, with TRBD1 as a possible D gene (6 bases). The TCR originated in a woman aged 40 to 50 with Graves' ophthalmopathy. CDR3 sequence: CASSYSRGRNEQYF. CDR3 DNA: TGTGCCAGCAGTTACTCCAGGGGCAGGAACGAGCAGTACTTC.